This paragraph reports one T cell receptor beta chain. Its matching antigen is unknown. This specimen comes from a study of cytomegalovirus exposure and HLA in healthy donors. It was with 60 Vbeta and 13 Jbeta primers that the PCR ran. Produced via immunoSEQ multiplex PCR; TCRdb's table is partial and in-frame only. Among about 110,000 clones listed, around 64% were seen once. Study-wide results and limits: There were some V segments, including TRBV6-2 and TRBV6-3, excluded as indistinguishable. Many donors carried some public TCRs, although rarity characterized most TCR sequences. The authors enumerated 180 or so TCR beta chains as linked to cytomegalovirus.

Germline CDR1 SGHVS, CDR2 FNYEAQ. The trim removed 5 bases at V and 1 base at J, leaving 7 bases unmatched. This CDR3 contains 16 residues. The donors (healthy individuals) were bone marrow donors. The sample taken for sequencing was PBMCs. This sequence was found in a woman aged 25 to 39 in good health and CMV-seronegative. The V gene is TRBV7-6, the J gene TRBJ2-1, with TRBD2 matching over 8 bases. The CDR3 is CASSTKLAASYNEQFF. CDR3 coding DNA: TGTGCCAGCAGCACTAAACTAGCGGCTTCCTACAATGAGCAGTTCTTC.